This entry lists 8 T cell receptor beta chains sequenced from one sample in a study of blood T cell repertoires in COVID-19. This table comes from immunoSEQ multiplex PCR, and its TCRdb copy is limited to in-frame clones, with some not included. Here the sample spans 250,000 or so clones, around 90% being singletons. Sequences were obtained from PBMCs or T cells enriched from blood (not recorded which). The receptors were gathered from a woman aged 25 to 45 with acute COVID-19.

The genes are TRBV6-5 and TRBJ2-1; D gene ambiguous. CDR1 and CDR2 from the germline V gene are MNHEY and SVGAGI. The length of the CDR3 is 16 residues. Trimming took 0 bases from V and 5 from J, leaving 14 bases between them. The CDR3 spells CASSYSPFELDNEQFF. CDR3 DNA: TGTGCCAGCAGTTACTCGCCTTTCGAGCTAGACAATGAGCAGTTCTTC.

This clone was detected only once. This sequence joins TRBV6-6 and TRBJ2-3; the D gene is possibly TRBD2 (6 bases). Germline V CDR1 and CDR2: MNHNY, SVGAGI (reference sequence). V dropped 5 bases and J dropped 0 bases, with 18 bases sitting between them. This CDR3 has 17 amino acids. The chain's CDR3 is CASSLTGTSSSTDTQYF. The CDR3 DNA sequence: TGTGCCAGCAGTCTTACGGGGACTTCTTCTAGCACAGATACGCAGTATTTT.

The rearrangement uses TRBV30 and TRBJ2-1; the match to TRBD2 covers 11 bases. Germline V gene lookup returns CDR1 GTSNPN and CDR2 SVGIG (reference sequence). CDR3 size: 14 residues. J was trimmed by 8 bases and V by 1 base; bases with no gene match: 4. CDR3 region: CAWSGLAGFDEQFF. Written as DNA, the CDR3 is TGTGCCTGGAGTGGACTAGCGGGATTCGATGAGCAGTTCTTC.

The J gene is TRBJ1-6, the V gene TRBV13, with 10 nucleotides matching TRBD1. From germline, CDR1 is PRHDT and CDR2 FYEKMQ (reference sequence). V lost 5 bases, J lost 9 bases, and 22 bases stayed unmatched. The CDR3 runs to 20 residues. The CDR3 spells CASSHDRDRGFHAEGSPLHF. DNA of the CDR3: TGTGCCAGCAGCCACGACCGGGACAGGGGTTTCCACGCAGAAGGTTCACCCCTCCACTTT.

This chain connects TRBV27 to TRBJ2-3; 9 bases line up with TRBD1. From germline, CDR1 is MNHEY and CDR2 SMNVEV (reference sequence). The CDR3 spans 14 residues. V lost 4 bases to trimming and J lost 1 base; unmatched junction nucleotides: 0. CDR3 coding DNA: TGTGCCAGCAGTTGGGACAGGGGCACAGATACGCAGTATTTT. Its translation: CASSWDRGTDTQYF.

This sequence joins TRBV15 and TRBJ1-1; TRBD1 might be the D (5 bases). Germline V gives CDR1 LNHNV, CDR2 YYDKDF (reference sequence). The CDR3 sequence is 14 residues long. The germline V and J ends were trimmed by 1 base and 0 bases, with 6 bases remaining between them. The CDR3 nucleotides are TGTGCCACCAGCAGAGGGACATTGAACACTGAAGCTTTCTTT. This gives the protein CATSRGTLNTEAFF.

The chain carries TRBV5-1 and TRBJ1-4, with TRBD1 as a possible D gene (5 bases). Trimming took 1 base from V and 7 from J, leaving 11 bases between them. From germline, CDR1 is SGHRS and CDR2 YFSETQ. The CDR3 spans 14 residues. CDR3 coding DNA: TGCGCCAGCAGCTTGCAGACAGATACTGAAAAACTGTTTTTT. The encoded protein is CASSLQTDTEKLFF.

In this sample, this clone turned up once. The chain combines TRBV7-6 with TRBJ2-2; D remains ambiguous. Per germline, CDR1 SGHVS and CDR2 FNYEAQ. The CDR3 contains 16 residues. Trimming pared 0 bases from V and 4 bases from J, leaving 12 bases between. The CDR3: CASSLAAGLGTGELFF. CDR3 in DNA: TGTGCCAGCAGCTTAGCTGCCGGGTTGGGCACCGGGGAGCTGTTTTTT.